This T cell receptor (beta chain) was captured in a study of beta chain features in type 1 diabetes. This clone was seen more than once but under ten times. Its antigen is still unknown. V shed 5 bases and J 4 bases; nucleotides not matched to a gene: 14. This CDR3 is 18 amino acids long. Germline-derived CDR1 and CDR2 are LNHNV and YYDKDF (reference sequence). Expressed TCRB transcripts were sequenced, since all the RNA that had been isolated was reverse transcribed. Using immunoSEQ multiplex PCR, the repertoire was profiled, and TCRdb retains in-frame clones only, with some absent. This table has 500,000 to 850,000 clones, more than 12% appearing once. Notes on the study in general: Shorter TCRB CDR3s, moderately but significantly so, were found in Type 1 diabetes patients in all four CD4+ subsets.

The sample consisted of naive CD4+ T cells from blood. V and J are TRBV15 and TRBJ2-1, with 10 bases fitting TRBD2. The source of this sequence is a man aged 18 to 29 with type 1 diabetes. The CDR3, as DNA: TGTGCCACCAGCCCCCGAAGGGCTAGCGGGAGAGATTACAATGAGCAGTTCTTC. This encodes CATSPRRASGRDYNEQFF. The whole variable domain, remainder taken from reference TRBV15 and TRBJ2-1, is DAMVIQNPRYQVTQFGKPVTLSCSQTLNHNVMYWYQQKSSQAPKLLFHYYDKDFNNEADTPDNFQSRRPNTSFCFLDIRSPGLGDTAMYLCATSPRRASGRDYNEQFFGPGTRLTVL.